In its sample, the clone carrying this T cell receptor (beta chain) was seen many times. Its antigen is undetermined. The CDR3 extends over 16 amino acids. Germline lookup yields CDR1 SGHRS and CDR2 YFSETQ. With 4 bases clipped from V and 6 bases from J, the junction kept 11 bases outside the gene matches. The source of the sample is a study of response to subunit inactivated influenza vaccine. TCRdb itself ran the RT-PCR reads through MiXCR, one entry per CDR3 protein. This sample has about 620,000 distinct CDR3 sequences, with over 9.5% found just once. Study-wide results and caveats: Seasonal influenza vaccination, on each occasion, was suggested by the authors to recruit few new T cells.

Sequencing used PBMCs from blood, obtained on the day of vaccination. The chain carries TRBV5-1 and TRBJ2-1; 9 nucleotides agree with TRBD1. The origin of this receptor is a man aged 50-59 years who received an inactivated influenza vaccine. In DNA, the CDR3 is TGCGCCAGCAGCCCGCAACCGGACAGGGGCCGCAATGAGCAGTTCTTC. Protein sequence: CASSPQPDRGRNEQFF.